This T cell receptor (beta chain) was obtained from a study of T cells after yellow fever vaccination (dated by TCRdb to between 2018 and 2021). For context, the study as a whole: Libraries from fractions with low cell numbers were prepared with the SMART-Seq v4 Ultra Low Input RNA kit. To track T-cell clones before and after primary and booster YFV17D yellow fever vaccination, bulk TCR alpha and beta repertoires were sequenced longitudinally. The cohort comprised two healthy male donors, one aged 18 to 30 and one aged 30 to 40 years. Blood samples were taken at several timepoints before and after primary and secondary immunization, and bulk PBMC replicates and cell subsets were isolated.

General findings and caveats noted by the study authors: A small share of clonotypes was detected in both CD4 and CD8 compartments, with the overlap likely arising from convergent recombination. Compared with the primary T-cell response, the secondary T-cell response was faster but weaker, reaching its peak on day 5 rather than on day 15. The study included only two donors, which limits how far the findings can be generalized. Computational filtering was needed because FACS-sorted repertoires could contain abundant contaminating clonotypes from the bulk population. After the booster, most clones that had expanded after primary vaccination were detected again (around 97% of CD4 and 70% to 90% of CD8), suggesting broad maintenance of memory.

Sequencing was performed on an Illumina NovaSeq 6000. TCR cDNA was synthesized by 5'RACE template switching, through which a universal primer site and unique molecular identifiers were introduced. Priming of cDNA synthesis was performed from both the TCR alpha and TCR beta constant segments. Library amplification used two PCR steps, and the second PCR step added sample barcodes and sequencing adapters. Sequencing of libraries was done on Illumina HiSeq 2500 (2x100 bp) or NovaSeq (2x150 bp). Per the authors' processing: Demultiplexing of reads and collapsing into UMI consensus sequences were performed with MIGEC, and V(D)J alignment was carried out with MiXCR. Using edgeR on replicate PBMC samples, clonotypes were called vaccine-responding if FDR was below 0.01 and the log2 fold change was above 5 up to day 15. Bulk clonotypes were assigned CD4 or CD8 identity according to which sequenced CD4 or CD8 repertoire held them at higher abundance. Using fastp at Q25 and MiXCR, TCRdb reprocessed the public reads and kept productive beta chains. Records with the same CDR3 protein are collapsed into one entry carrying the most frequent genes and DNA. In this record, the V and J calls reflect TCRdb's handling and not the investigators' own analysis. The sample profile shows 120,000 or so distinct CDR3 sequences; approximately 9% of them were found once. The top ten clones comprise roughly 43% of the sample.

What the treatment or condition label conveys for this sample: live attenuated yellow fever vaccine strain. PBMCs were isolated from peripheral blood using a standard Ficoll-Paque protocol. Dynabeads CD4 and CD8 positive selection kits were used to isolate the CD4 and CD8 T-cell fractions. RNA was extracted with TriZol from bulk PBMCs, CD4 and CD8 fractions, and dextramer-positive and dextramer-negative fractions. Only a few counts were recorded for this clonotype. Its antigen is unknown. No much larger clone exists at a distance of one base, and base qualities are not known. The specimen comprised CD8+ T cells sorted from PBMCs, sampled on the day of the yellow fever booster vaccination. The source of this sequence is a man between 18 and 35 years old who received the YFV17D yellow fever vaccine.

Here is the DNA: TGTGCCAGCATGGAGGGGCTGAGCACCGGGGAGCTGTTTTTT. Its protein reads: CASMEGLSTGELFF. The rearranged chain carries TRBV13 and TRBJ2-2; TRBD2 is a weak D gene call, 6 bases matching. From a lookup of the germline V gene (reference sequence), CDR1 and CDR2 are PRHDT and FYEKMQ. Including cysteine and phenylalanine, the CDR3 has 14 amino acids. Only the CDR3 region is kept as DNA, spanning 42 bases read in frame from base 1. The germline ends are 13 bases apart after V is trimmed by 7 bases and J by 4 bases.